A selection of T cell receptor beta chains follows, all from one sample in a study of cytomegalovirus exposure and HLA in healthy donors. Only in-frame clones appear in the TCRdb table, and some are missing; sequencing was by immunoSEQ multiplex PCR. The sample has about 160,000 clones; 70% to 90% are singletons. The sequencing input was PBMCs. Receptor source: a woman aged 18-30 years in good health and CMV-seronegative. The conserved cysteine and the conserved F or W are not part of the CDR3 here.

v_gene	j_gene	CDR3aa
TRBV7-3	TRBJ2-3	ASSYYGGAATDTQY
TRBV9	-	ASSVDQGLGYEQY
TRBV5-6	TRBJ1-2	ASSASRGVVYGYT
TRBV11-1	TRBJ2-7	ASSLDGGSYEQY
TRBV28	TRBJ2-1	ASRHPGLAGNEQF
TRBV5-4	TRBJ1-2	ASGGILNYGYT
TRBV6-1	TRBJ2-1	ASERESWNEQF
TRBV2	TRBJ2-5	ASSEEGLATPRGPQY
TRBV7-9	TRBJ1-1	ASRTWGGEAF
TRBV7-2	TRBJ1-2	ASSLNRVYGYT
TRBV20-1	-	SARFYEQY
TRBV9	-	ASSDSGTDPSYEQY
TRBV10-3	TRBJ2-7	AISESSRYEQY
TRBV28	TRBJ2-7	ASSPRTDAEQY
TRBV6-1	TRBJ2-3	ASSEFAGQGITDTQY
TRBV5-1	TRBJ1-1	ASSLGGQGNTEAF
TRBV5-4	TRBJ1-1	ASSPLARRGTEAF
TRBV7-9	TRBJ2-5	ASSFRQSRGETQY
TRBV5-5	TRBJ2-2	ASSFRDRDTGELF
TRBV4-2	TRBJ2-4	ASSPGELQYNIQY
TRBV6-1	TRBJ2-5	ASSEGWDSLISQETQY
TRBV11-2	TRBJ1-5	ASSLGQKGNQPQH
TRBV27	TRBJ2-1	ASSFSYQGIEQF
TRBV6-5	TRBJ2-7	ASRRQVDSYEQY
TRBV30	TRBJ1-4	AWSGTGGGKLF
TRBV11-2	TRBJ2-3	ASSVRTGDSDTQY
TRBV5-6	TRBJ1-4	ASSLAGQGAGEKLF
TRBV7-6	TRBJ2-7	ASSFTTSTGEQY
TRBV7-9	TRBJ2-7	ASSLAPGLASYEQY
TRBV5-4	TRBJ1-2	ASSLATGLQGYT
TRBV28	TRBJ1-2	ASTIPRGLNYGYT
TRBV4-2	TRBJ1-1	ASSQGSGYTEAF